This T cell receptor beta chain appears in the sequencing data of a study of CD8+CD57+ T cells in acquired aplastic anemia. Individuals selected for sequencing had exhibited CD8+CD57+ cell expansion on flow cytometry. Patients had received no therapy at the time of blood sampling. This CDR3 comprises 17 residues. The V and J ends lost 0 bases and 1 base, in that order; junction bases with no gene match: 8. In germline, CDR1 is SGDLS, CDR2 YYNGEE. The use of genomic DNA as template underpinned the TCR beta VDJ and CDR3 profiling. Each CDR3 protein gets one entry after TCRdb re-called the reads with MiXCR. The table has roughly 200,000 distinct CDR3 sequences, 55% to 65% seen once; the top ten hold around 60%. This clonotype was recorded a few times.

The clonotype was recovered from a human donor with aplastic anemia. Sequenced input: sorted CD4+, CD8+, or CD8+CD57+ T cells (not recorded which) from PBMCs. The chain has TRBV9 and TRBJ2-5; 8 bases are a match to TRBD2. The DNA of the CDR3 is TGTGCCAGCAGCGTAGACCCAAGCGGGGGCATCCAAGAGACCCAGTACTTC. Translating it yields CASSVDPSGGIQETQYF.